The clone carrying this T cell receptor beta chain was observed at least ten times. The CDR3 loop spans 13 amino acids. CDR1 is SQVTM, CDR2 ANQGSEA, per germline. V lost 6 bases and J lost 4; bases outside the gene matches: 6. The entry originates in a study of spatial heterogeneity in lung cancer. Time point here: blood at routine non-recurrence follow-up after resection. Unsorted whole RNA samples from tumor, nontumor lung or frozen PBMC were sequenced. TCRdb re-derived calls from the 5' RACE reads in MiXCR, one entry per CDR3 protein. The sample yields around 110,000 distinct CDR3 sequences, over 9% seen once.

This material consisted of PBMCs, taken at follow-up. This clonotype originated in a male donor with early-stage non-small cell lung cancer. The V and J genes are TRBV29-1 and TRBJ1-5; 7 nucleotides align to TRBD1. The CDR3 is CSVRDSLNQPQHF. In DNA form, the CDR3 reads TGCAGCGTCCGGGACAGTCTTAATCAGCCCCAGCATTTT.